A single sample gave rise to the 6 T cell receptor beta chains below, sequenced in a study of T cells in localized non-small cell lung cancer (dated by TCRdb to about 2020). The library was obtained by the immunoSEQ multiplex PCR assay. Held by TCRdb, this immuneACCESS table contains in-frame sequences only and omits some clones. Under half of the omission traces to an unresolved V gene where checked; the cause of the rest is unknown. In all, the sample holds around 78,000 clones, and 80% of those were seen once. Jointly, the top ten make up about a tenth of the sample. The sequenced sample was peripheral blood, obtained before any cancer treatment. Receptor source: a female donor aged 60 or older with stage I lung adenocarcinoma.

The chain joins TRBV28 to TRBJ2-7; TRBD2 agrees at 8 bases. CDR1 is MDHEN and CDR2 is SYDVKM in the germline V gene. The CDR3 is made up of 18 amino acids. Trimming took 6 bases from V and 0 from J; bases not matched to a gene: 16. CDR3 region: CASRLQPGLVMSSYEQYF. CDR3 sequence (DNA): TGTGCCAGCAGACTTCAACCGGGACTAGTGATGAGCTCCTACGAGCAGTACTTC.

The V gene is TRBV11-3, the J gene TRBJ2-3; D is undetermined. This CDR3 is built from 16 residues. Germline lookup yields CDR1 SGHNT and CDR2 YENEEA. The V end was cut by 4 bases, the J end by 2 bases, with 16 bases between. The DNA for the CDR3 is TGTGCCAGCAGCTCAGGAGCTGGTCCTGACACAGATACGCAGTATTTT. Amino acid sequence: CASSSGAGPDTDTQYF.

The chain carries TRBV11-3 and TRBJ1-1; 9 nucleotides align to TRBD1. Germline values: CDR1 SGHNT, CDR2 YENEEA. The CDR3 extends over 15 amino acids. The junction had 4 bases not matched to a gene; V was cut back by 1 base and J by 4 bases. CDR3 in amino acids: CASSLAGQGPTEAFF. The DNA of the CDR3 is TGTGCCAGCAGCTTAGCGGGACAGGGACCCACTGAAGCTTTCTTT. Full variable domain (remainder filled in from reference TRBV11-3 and TRBJ1-1): EAGVVQSPRYKIIEKKQPVAFWCNPISGHNTLYWYLQNLGQGPELLIRYENEEAVDDSQLPKDRFSAERLKGVDSTLKIQPAELGDSAVYLCASSLAGQGPTEAFFGQGTRLTVV.

This clone was counted once. This rearrangement joins TRBV30 to TRBJ1-2; 11 bases fit TRBD1. The CDR3 spans 13 residues. The trim removed 4 bases at V and 8 bases at J, leaving 6 bases unmatched. Germline CDR1 is GTSNPN and CDR2 is SVGIG (reference sequence). CDR3 nucleotide sequence: TGTGCCTGGAACGAAGGGACAGGGGGAGGCTACACCTTC. Protein sequence: CAWNEGTGGGYTF.

The genes are TRBV19 and TRBJ1-5; 7 bases are a match to TRBD1. The CDR3 has 14 residues. Looked up from germline, CDR1 is LNHDA and CDR2 is SQIVND (reference sequence). Trimming took 8 bases from V and 0 from J; bases not matched to a gene: 4. The chain's CDR3 is CASDRAYSNQPQHF. The CDR3 nucleotides read TGTGCCAGTGACAGGGCCTATAGCAATCAGCCCCAGCATTTT.

The CDR3 is CASSSGALEVGYTF. DNA for the CDR3: TGCGCCAGCAGCAGCGGGGCCCTCGAAGTCGGCTACACCTTC. This chain joins TRBV5-1 and TRBJ1-2, with D maybe TRBD1 (5 bases). The length of the CDR3 is 14 residues. From germline, CDR1 is SGHRS and CDR2 YFSETQ. V lost 4 bases, J lost 8 bases, and 18 bases lay in between.